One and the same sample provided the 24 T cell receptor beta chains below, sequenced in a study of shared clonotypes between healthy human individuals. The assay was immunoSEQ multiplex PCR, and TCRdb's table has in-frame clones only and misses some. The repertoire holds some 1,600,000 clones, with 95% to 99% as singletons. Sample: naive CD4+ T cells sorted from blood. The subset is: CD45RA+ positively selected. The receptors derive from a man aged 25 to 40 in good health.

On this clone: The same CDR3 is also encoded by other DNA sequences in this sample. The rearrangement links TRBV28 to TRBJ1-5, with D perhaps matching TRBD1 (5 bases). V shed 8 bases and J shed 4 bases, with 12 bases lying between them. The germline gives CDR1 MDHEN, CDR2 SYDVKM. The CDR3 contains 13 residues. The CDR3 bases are TGTGCCAGCCGCCGGGACGGAAATCAGCCCCAGCATTTT. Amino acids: CASRRDGNQPQHF.

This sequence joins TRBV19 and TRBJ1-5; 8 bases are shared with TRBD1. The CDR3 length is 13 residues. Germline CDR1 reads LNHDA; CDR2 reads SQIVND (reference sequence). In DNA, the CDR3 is TGTGCTATCTCGACAGGGGCGAGTCAGCCCCAGCATTTT. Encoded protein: CAISTGASQPQHF.

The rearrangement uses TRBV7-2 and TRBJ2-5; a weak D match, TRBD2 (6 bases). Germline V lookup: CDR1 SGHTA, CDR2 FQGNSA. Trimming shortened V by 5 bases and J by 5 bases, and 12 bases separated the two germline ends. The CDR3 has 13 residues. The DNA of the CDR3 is TGTGCCAGCAGCCGGGGACTTTTGGAGACCCAGTACTTC. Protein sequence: CASSRGLLETQYF.

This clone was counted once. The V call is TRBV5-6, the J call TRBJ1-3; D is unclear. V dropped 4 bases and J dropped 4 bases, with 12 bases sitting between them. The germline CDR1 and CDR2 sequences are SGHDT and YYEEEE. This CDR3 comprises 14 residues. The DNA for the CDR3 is TGTGCCAGCAGCCTGGGCCCTCCGGGAAACACCATATATTTT. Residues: CASSLGPPGNTIYF.

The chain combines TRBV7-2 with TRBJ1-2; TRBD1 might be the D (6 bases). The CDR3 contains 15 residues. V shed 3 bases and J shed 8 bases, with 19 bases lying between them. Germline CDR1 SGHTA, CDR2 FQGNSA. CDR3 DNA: TGTGCCAGCAGCTTCAGAGAGACAGGCGCCTGGGGCTACACCTTC. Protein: CASSFRETGAWGYTF.

The chain's CDR3 is CASSVRGYNEQFF. The CDR3 DNA follows: TGCGCCAGCTCGGTACGAGGCTACAATGAGCAGTTCTTC. The J gene is TRBJ2-1, the V gene TRBV10-1; D is ambiguous. This CDR3 contains 13 residues. Deletions cut 8 bases from V and 3 bases from J, with 11 bases between. CDR1 is WNHNN and CDR2 is SYGVQD in the germline V gene (reference sequence).

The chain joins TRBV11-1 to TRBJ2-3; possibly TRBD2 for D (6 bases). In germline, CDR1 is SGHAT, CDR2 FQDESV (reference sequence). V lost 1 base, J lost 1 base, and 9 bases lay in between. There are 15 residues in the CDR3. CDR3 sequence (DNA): TGTGCCAGCAGCTTAGTGACGGGGGGCACAGATACGCAGTATTTT. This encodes CASSLVTGGTDTQYF. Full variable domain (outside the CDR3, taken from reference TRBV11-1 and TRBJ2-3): EAEVAQSPRYKITEKSQAVAFWCDPISGHATLYWYRQILGQGPELLVQFQDESVVDDSQLPKDRFSAERLKGVDSTLKIQPAELGDSAMYLCASSLVTGGTDTQYFGPGTRLTVL.

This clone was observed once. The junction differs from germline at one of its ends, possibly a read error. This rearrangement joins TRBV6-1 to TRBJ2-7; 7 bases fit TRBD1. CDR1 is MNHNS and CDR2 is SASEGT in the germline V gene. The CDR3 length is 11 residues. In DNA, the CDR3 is TGTGCCAGCAGTAAGAGACAGGGTATGTTTTTC. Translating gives CASSKRQGMFF.

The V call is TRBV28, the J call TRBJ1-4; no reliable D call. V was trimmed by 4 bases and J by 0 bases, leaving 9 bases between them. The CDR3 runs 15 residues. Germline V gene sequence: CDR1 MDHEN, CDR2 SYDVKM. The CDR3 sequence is CASSYPGTTNEKLFF. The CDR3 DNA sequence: TGTGCCAGCAGTTACCCCGGGACAACTAATGAAAAACTGTTTTTT.

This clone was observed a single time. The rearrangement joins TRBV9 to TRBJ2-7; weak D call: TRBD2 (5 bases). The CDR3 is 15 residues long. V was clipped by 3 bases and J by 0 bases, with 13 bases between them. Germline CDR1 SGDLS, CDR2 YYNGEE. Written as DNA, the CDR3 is TGTGCCAGCAGCGCAGAGGAGGTCTCCTCCTACGAGCAGTACTTC. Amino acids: CASSAEEVSSYEQYF.

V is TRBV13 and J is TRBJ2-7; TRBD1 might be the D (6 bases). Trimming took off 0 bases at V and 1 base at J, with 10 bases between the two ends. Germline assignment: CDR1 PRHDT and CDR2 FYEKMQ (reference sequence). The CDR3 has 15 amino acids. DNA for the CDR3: TGTGCCAGCAGCTTAGGCCCGGGACAATCCTACGAGCAGTACTTC. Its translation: CASSLGPGQSYEQYF.

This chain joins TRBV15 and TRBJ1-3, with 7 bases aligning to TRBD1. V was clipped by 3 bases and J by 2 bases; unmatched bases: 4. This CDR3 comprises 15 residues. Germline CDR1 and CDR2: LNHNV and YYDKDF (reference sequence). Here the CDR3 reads CATSSPTGTGNTIYF. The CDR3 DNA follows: TGTGCCACCAGCAGCCCGACAGGGACTGGAAACACCATATATTTT. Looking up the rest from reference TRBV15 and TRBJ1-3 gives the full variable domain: DAMVIQNPRYQVTQFGKPVTLSCSQTLNHNVMYWYQQKSSQAPKLLFHYYDKDFNNEADTPDNFQSRRPNTSFCFLDIRSPGLGDTAMYLCATSSPTGTGNTIYFGEGSWLTVV.

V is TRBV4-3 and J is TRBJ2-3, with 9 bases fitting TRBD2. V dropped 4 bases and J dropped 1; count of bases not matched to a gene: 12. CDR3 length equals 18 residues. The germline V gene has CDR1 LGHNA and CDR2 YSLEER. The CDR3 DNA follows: TGCGCCAGCAGCCCACGTCCCGGGACTAGCATTGGCACAGATACGCAGTATTTT. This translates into CASSPRPGTSIGTDTQYF.

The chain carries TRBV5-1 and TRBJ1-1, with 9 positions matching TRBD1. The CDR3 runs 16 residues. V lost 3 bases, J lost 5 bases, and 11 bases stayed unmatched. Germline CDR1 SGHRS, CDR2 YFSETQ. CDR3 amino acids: CASSSQPDRGGTEAFF. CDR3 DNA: TGCGCCAGCAGCTCCCAACCTGACAGGGGGGGGACTGAAGCTTTCTTT.

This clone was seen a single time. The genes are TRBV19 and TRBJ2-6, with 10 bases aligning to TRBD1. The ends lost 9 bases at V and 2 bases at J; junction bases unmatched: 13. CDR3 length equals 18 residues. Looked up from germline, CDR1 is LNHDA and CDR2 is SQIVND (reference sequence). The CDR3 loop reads CASLNRDRGVPGANVLTF. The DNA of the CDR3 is TGTGCCAGCTTAAACCGGGACAGGGGTGTTCCTGGGGCCAACGTCCTGACTTTC. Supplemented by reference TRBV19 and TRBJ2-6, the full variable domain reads DGGITQSPKYLFRKEGQNVTLSCEQNLNHDAMYWYRQDPGQGLRLIYYSQIVNDFQKGDIAEGYSVSREKKESFPLTVTSAQKNPTAFYLCASLNRDRGVPGANVLTFGAGSRLTVL.

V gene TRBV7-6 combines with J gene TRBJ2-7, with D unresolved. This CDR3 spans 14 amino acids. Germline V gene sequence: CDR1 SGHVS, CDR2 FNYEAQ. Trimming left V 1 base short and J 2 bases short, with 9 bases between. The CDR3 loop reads CASSLDGPTYEQYF. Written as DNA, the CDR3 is TGTGCCAGCAGCTTAGATGGGCCTACCTACGAGCAGTACTTC.

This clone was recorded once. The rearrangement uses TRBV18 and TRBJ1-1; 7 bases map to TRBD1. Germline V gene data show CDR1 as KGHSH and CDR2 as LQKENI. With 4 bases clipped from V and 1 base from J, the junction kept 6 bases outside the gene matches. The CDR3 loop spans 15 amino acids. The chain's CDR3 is CASSLYRDRNTEAFF. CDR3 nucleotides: TGTGCCAGCTCACTCTACCGGGACAGGAACACTGAAGCTTTCTTT.

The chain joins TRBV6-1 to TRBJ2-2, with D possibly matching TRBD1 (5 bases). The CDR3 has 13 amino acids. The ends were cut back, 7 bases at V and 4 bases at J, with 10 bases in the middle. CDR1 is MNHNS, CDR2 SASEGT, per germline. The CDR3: CASTAGPTGELFF. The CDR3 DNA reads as TGTGCCAGCACAGCAGGGCCCACCGGGGAGCTGTTTTTT.

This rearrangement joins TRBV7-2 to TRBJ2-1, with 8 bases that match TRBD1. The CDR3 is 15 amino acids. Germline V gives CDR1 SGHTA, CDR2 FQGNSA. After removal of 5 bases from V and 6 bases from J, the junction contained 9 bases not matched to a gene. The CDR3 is CASSPGQGRGNEQFF. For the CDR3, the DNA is TGTGCCAGCAGCCCCGGACAGGGAAGAGGCAATGAGCAGTTCTTC.

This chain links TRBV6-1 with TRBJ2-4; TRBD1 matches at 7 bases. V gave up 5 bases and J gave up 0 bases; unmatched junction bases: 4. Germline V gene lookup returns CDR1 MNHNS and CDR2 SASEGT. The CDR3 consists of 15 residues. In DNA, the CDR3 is TGTGCCAGCAGTCAGGACAGGCTAGCCAAAAACATTCAGTACTTC. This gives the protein CASSQDRLAKNIQYF.

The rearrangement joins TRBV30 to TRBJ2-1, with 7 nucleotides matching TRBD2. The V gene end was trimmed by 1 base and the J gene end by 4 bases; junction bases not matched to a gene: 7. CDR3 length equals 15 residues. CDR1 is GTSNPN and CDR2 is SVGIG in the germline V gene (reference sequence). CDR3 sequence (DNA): TGTGCCTGGAGTGACACCCGGGGGGTTTACAATGAGCAGTTCTTC. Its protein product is CAWSDTRGVYNEQFF.

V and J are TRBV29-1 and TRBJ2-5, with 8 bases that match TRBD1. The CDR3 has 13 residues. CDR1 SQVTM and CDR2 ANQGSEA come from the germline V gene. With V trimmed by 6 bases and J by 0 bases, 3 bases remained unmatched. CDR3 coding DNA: TGCAGCGTACACAGGGGGAACCAAGAGACCCAGTACTTC. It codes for CSVHRGNQETQYF.

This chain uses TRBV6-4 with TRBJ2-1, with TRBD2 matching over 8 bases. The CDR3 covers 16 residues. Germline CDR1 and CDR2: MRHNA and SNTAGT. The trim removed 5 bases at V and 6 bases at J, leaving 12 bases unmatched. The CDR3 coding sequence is TGTGCCAGCAGTTCCTTTAGCGGGACCGGTCCCAATGAGCAGTTCTTC. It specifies CASSSFSGTGPNEQFF.

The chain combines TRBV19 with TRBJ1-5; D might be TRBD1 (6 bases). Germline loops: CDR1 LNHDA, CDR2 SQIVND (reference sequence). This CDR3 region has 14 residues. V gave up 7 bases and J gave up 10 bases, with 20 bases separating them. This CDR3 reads CASTAGQTISPQHF. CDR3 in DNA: TGTGCCAGTACCGCAGGACAGACCATAAGTCCCCAGCATTTT.